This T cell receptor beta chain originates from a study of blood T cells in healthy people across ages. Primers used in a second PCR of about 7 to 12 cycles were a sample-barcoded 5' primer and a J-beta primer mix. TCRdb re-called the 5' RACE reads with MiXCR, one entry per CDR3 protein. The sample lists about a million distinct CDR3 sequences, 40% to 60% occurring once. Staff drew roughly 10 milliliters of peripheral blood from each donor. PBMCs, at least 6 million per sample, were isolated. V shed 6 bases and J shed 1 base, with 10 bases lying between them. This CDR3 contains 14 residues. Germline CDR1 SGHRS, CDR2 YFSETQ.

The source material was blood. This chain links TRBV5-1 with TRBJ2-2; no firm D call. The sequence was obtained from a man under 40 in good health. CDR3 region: CASTPLENTGELFF. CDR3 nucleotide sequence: TGCGCCAGCACCCCGCTAGAGAACACCGGGGAGCTGTTTTTT. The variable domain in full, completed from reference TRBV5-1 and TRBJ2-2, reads KAGVTQTPRYLIKTRGQQVTLSCSPISGHRSVSWYQQTPGQGLQFLFEYFSETQRNKGNFPGRFSGRQFSNSRSEMNVSTLELGDSALYLCASTPLENTGELFFGEGSRLTVL.